The present T cell receptor beta chain was sequenced within a study of response to subunit inactivated influenza vaccine. Study-wide points: T cells newly recruited by each seasonal influenza vaccination are few, the authors suggested.

TCRdb redid the calling of the RT-PCR reads with MiXCR, one entry per CDR3 protein. This sample has some 190,000 distinct CDR3 sequences, with around 15% found just once. As for this clonotype: Its antigen is not identified.

The V end lost 2 bases, the J end lost 8 bases, and 17 bases lay between the germline ends. CDR1 is SGHRS, CDR2 YFSETQ, per germline. The CDR3 has 15 amino acids. Sequenced here: CD8+ T cells sorted from PBMCs, sampled more than 4 days after vaccination. This chain links TRBV5-1 with TRBJ2-1, with D possibly matching TRBD1 (6 bases). The clonotype originates from a man aged 50-60 years who received an inactivated influenza vaccine. The CDR3 nucleotides read TGCGCCAGCAGCTTTAGGGGGACGACCGGGGATGAGCAGTTCTTC. Amino acid sequence: CASSFRGTTGDEQFF.